This T cell receptor (beta chain) was sequenced in a study of glioma-infiltrating T cells. The V end was cut by 3 bases, the J end by 2 bases, with 12 bases between. The CDR3 length is 15 residues. Germline CDR1 is SGHTA and CDR2 is FQGNSA. This clonotype showed up just a few times. Using RNA template, CDR3s of TCR alpha and beta were amplified with iRepertoire arm-PCR. Each CDR3 protein gets one entry after TCRdb re-called the multiplex PCR reads with MiXCR. The sample yields around 150,000 distinct CDR3 sequences, roughly two fifths seen once. The receptor comes from a human donor with low-grade glioma or glioblastoma, undergoing nonglioma brain surgery, or in good health (not recorded which). The chain is built from TRBV7-2 and TRBJ2-3, with D maybe TRBD2 (5 bases). The material sequenced was glioma tissue, nonneoplastic brain tissue, or PBMCs (not recorded which). CDR3 amino acids: CASSLSGDSTDTQYF. The CDR3 DNA reads as TGTGCCAGCAGCTTGAGCGGAGACTCCACAGATACGCAGTATTTT.